The entry below describes one T cell receptor (beta chain). Amplified TCR beta CDR3 regions came from RNA transcripts. First-round RT-PCR with HTBI primers amplified the TCR CDR3 region. TCRdb itself ran the multiplex PCR reads through MiXCR, one entry per CDR3 protein. The sample includes hundreds of thousands of distinct CDR3 sequences, around 15% of them seen just once. The data belong to a study of T cells in Graves' hyperthyroidism and ophthalmopathy. CDR1 is SGDLS, CDR2 YYNGEE, per germline. Germline trimming cut 3 bases from V and 7 bases from J; bases unmatched to any gene: 12. The CDR3 runs 17 residues.

This chain links TRBV9 with TRBJ1-6; 8 nucleotides match TRBD1. Sequencing input: blood. The TCR originated in a woman in her late teens or twenties with Graves' hyperthyroidism. Written as DNA, the CDR3 is TGTGCCAGCAGCGGAACTGGGCAGGGGGCGCGGAATTCACCCCTCCACTTT. Its translation: CASSGTGQGARNSPLHF.